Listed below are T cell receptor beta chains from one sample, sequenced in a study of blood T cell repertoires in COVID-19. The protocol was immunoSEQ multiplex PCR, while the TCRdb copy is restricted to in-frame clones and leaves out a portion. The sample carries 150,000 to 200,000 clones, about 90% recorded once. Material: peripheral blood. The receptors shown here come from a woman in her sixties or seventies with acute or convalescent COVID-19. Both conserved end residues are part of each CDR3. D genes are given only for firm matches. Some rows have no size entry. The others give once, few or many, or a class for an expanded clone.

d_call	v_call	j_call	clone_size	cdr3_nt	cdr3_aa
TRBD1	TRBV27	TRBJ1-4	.	TGTGCCAGCAGCCAGACAGGGGGTCGTTTAGCTAATGAAAAACTGTTTTTT	CASSQTGGRLANEKLFF
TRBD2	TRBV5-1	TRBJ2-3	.	TGCGCCAGCAGCTCAGCGGGATCCACAGATACGCAGTATTTT	CASSSAGSTDTQYF
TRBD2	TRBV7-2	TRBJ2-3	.	TGTGCCAGCACCTCCCGGGGGGGAGGGAGTCCAGATACGCAGTATTTT	CASTSRGGGSPDTQYF
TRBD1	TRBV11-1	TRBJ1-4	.	TGTGCCAGCAGCCCCGGACAGGGGGATGAAAAACTGTTTTTT	CASSPGQGDEKLFF
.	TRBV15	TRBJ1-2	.	TGTGCCACCAGCAGAGATCTGGGGGGCTATGGCTACACCTTC	CATSRDLGGYGYTF
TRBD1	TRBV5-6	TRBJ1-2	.	TGTGCCAGCAGCACGGACAGGGATATATATGGCTACACCTTC	CASSTDRDIYGYTF
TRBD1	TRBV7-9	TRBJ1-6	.	TGTGCCAGCAGCCCGGGACAGGGGAATTCACCCCTCCACTTT	CASSPGQGNSPLHF
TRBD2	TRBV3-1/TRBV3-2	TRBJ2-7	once	TGTGCCAGCAGCCAAGAAGCGGGAGGTTCCTACGAGCAGTACTTC	CASSQEAGGSYEQYF
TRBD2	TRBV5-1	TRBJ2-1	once	TGCGCCAGCAGCGCGGGGGACTCCTACAATGAGCAGTTCTTC	CASSAGDSYNEQFF
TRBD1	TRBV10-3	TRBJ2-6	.	TGTGCCATCAGTGACCTCCGGGACAGGGCCGGGGCCAACGTCCTGACTTTC	CAISDLRDRAGANVLTF
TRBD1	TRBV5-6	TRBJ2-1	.	TGTGCCAGCAGCTTGGAGAGGGGGACAGGGTCGCACAATGAGCAGTTCTTC	CASSLERGTGSHNEQFF
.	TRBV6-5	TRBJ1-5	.	TGTGCCAGCAGCCTAAGGGGGACGAGGCAGCCCCAGCATTTT	CASSLRGTRQPQHF
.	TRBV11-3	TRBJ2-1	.	TGTGCCAGCAGCGGGGGACTTGACGATGTAGCCTACAATGAGCAGTTCTTC	CASSGGLDDVAYNEQFF
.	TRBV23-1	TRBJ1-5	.	TGCGCCAGCAGTCCCTTTGAGTTTCAGCCCCAGCATTTT	CASSPFEFQPQHF
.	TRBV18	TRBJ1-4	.	TGTGCCAGCTTGGGGCAGACCGGTGCGGAAAAACTGTTTTTT	CASLGQTGAEKLFF
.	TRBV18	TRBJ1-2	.	TGTGCCAGCTCACCAGATCCTGGGGGGAGCGGCTACACCTTC	CASSPDPGGSGYTF
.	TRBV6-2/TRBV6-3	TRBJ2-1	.	TGTGCCAGCAGCCTCAGGGGTGAGCAGTTCTTC	CASSLRGEQFF
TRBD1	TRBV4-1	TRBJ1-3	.	TGCGCCAGCAGCAGGGACAGCGTTTTAAGAAACACCATATATTTT	CASSRDSVLRNTIYF
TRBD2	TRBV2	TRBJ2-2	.	TGTGCCAGCAGTCGGACTAGCGGGGACACCGGGGAGCTGTTTTTT	CASSRTSGDTGELFF
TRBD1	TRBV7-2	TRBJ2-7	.	TGTGCCAGCAGCTTAGGGATCCTCGGGACAGGGATTTCCTACGAGCAGTACTTC	CASSLGILGTGISYEQYF
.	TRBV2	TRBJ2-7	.	TGTGCCAGCGGGAGGCAGTCCTACGAGCAGTACTTC	CASGRQSYEQYF
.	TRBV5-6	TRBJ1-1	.	TGTGCCAGCAGCTTGGGGGGAGACGGCATGAACACTGAAGCTTTCTTT	CASSLGGDGMNTEAFF
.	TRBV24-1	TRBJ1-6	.	TGTGCCACCTTATCCGGGACTTATAATTCACCCCTCCACTTT	CATLSGTYNSPLHF
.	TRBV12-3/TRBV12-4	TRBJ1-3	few	TGTGCCAGCAACAGAGGGGGAAACACCATATATTTT	CASNRGGNTIYF
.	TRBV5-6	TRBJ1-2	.	TGTGCCAGCAGCCCAGGGGTATTGAAGGCCCTTAACTATGGCTACACCTTC	CASSPGVLKALNYGYTF
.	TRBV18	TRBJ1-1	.	TGTGCCAGCTCACCTTCGACAGGAGTAACTGAAGCTTTCTTT	CASSPSTGVTEAFF
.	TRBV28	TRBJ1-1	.	TGTGCCAGCAGTAAAGGGCAGGGGATGATTTGGAACACTGAAGCTTTCTTT	CASSKGQGMIWNTEAFF
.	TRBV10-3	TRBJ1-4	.	TGTGCCATCGCCAGGGGATCTAGTGAAAAACTGTTTTTT	CAIARGSSEKLFF